This T cell receptor beta chain comes out of a study of CD8+ T cells in alopecia areata. Treatment defined: oral pan-JAK inhibitor, 5-10 mg twice daily. Sorted out of PBMCs were CD4+ T cells and CD8+ T cells. The authors extracted RNA and reverse transcribed it into cDNA as the sequencing template. Repertoires were generated with immunoSEQ multiplex PCR, while TCRdb's copy carries only in-frame clones and drops some. Of 140,000 to 150,000 clones listed, 45% to 60% are singletons. This TCR was recovered from a human donor with alopecia areata. Sequences were derived from CD8+ T cells sorted from blood, sampled at week 4, from a patient treated with tofacitinib.

CDR3: CASSRDRAYEQYF. The CDR3 DNA follows: TGTGCCAGCAGCCGGGACAGGGCCTACGAGCAGTACTTC. The chain employs TRBV5-6 and TRBJ2-7, with 9 positions matching TRBD1. V shed 4 bases and J 2 bases; nucleotides not matched to a gene: 1. The germline gives CDR1 SGHDT, CDR2 YYEEEE. This CDR3 spans 13 amino acids.